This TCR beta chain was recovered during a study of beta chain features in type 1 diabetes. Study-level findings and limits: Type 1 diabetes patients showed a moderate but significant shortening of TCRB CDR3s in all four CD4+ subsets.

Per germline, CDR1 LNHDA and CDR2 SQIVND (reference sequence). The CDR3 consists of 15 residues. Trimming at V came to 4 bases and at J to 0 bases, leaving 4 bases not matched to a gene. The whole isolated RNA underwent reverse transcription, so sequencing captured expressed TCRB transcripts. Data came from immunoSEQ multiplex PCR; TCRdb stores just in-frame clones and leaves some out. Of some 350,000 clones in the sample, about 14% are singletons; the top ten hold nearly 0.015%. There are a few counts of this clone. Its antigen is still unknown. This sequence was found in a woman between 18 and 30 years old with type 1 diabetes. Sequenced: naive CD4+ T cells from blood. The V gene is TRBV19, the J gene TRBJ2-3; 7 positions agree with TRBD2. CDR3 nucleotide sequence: TGTGCCAGTAGTACTAGCGGTGCTAGCACAGATACGCAGTATTTT. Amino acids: CASSTSGASTDTQYF.